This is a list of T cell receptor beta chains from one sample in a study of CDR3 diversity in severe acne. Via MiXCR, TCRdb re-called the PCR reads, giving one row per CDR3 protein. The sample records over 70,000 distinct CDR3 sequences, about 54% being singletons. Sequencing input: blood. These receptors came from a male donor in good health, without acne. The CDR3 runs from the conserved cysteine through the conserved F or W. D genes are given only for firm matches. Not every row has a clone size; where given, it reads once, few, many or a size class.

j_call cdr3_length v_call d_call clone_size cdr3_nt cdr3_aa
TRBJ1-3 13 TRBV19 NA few TGTGCCAGTATCGAGGAGGGGGGAAACACCATATATTTT CASIEEGGNTIYF
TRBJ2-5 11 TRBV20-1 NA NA TGCAGTGCACCGCCCCGAGGGACCCAGTACTTC CSAPPRGTQYF
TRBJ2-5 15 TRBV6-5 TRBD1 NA TGTGCCAGCAGCAACAGGGACAGGGGACGAGAGACCCAGTACTTC CASSNRDRGRETQYF
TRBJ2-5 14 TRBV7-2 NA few TGTGCCAGCAGCTCCCCCGAGGCGAGAGAGACCCAGTACTTC CASSSPEARETQYF
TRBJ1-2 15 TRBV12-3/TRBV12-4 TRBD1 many TGTGCCAGCAGTTTATGGGGACAGGCATTAAATGGCTACACCTTC CASSLWGQALNGYTF
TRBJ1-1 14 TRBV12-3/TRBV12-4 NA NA TGTGCCAGCTGGTCACGGACGGAGAACACTGAAGCTTTCTTT CASWSRTENTEAFF
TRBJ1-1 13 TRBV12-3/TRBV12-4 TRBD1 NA TGTGCCAGCAGGTGGCAGGGGGGCACTGAAGCTTTCTTT CASRWQGGTEAFF
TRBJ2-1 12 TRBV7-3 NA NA TGTGCCAGCAGCTTCCCGGGTTCCGAGCAGTTCTTC CASSFPGSEQFF
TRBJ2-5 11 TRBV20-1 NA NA TGCAGTGCTGAGAACCTGGGGACCCAGTACTTC CSAENLGTQYF
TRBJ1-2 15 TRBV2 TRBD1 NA TGTGCCAGCAGTGAACCAGCAGGACAGGGGCTTGGCTACACCTTC CASSEPAGQGLGYTF
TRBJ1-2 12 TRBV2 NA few TGTGCCAGTTCCCGGGGGAACTATGGCTACACCTTC CASSRGNYGYTF
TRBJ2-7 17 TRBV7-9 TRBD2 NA TGTGCCAGCAGCCAAGTTAGACTAGCGGGAGGGGCGTACGAGCAGTACTTC CASSQVRLAGGAYEQYF
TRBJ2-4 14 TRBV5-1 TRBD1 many TGCGCCAGCAGCTTGGTTACAGGGGCAAACATTCAGTACTTC CASSLVTGANIQYF
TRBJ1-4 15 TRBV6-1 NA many TGTGCCAGCAGTGTAGAGACCCTAAATAATGAAAAACTGTTTTTT CASSVETLNNEKLFF
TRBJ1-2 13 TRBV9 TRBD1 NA TGTGCCAGCAGCGTAGGACAGGGGGTAGGCTACACCTTC CASSVGQGVGYTF
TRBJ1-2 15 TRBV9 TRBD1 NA TGCGCCAGCAGCTTGGACGGACAGGGGGCGCGAGGCTACACCTTC CASSLDGQGARGYTF
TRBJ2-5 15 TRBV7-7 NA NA TGTGCTAGCAGCTTAGGGGGGAAAGGCTCTGAGACCCAGTACTTC CASSLGGKGSETQYF
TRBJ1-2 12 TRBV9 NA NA TGCGCCAGCAGCTCCGGACACTATGGCTACACCTTC CASSSGHYGYTF
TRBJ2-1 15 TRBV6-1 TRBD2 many TGTGCCAGCAGCCTAGCGGGGAGGTCCTACAATGAGCAGTTCTTC CASSLAGRSYNEQFF
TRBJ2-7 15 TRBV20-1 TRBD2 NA TGCAGTGCTAGCCCTAGCGGGGGAAGCTCCTACGAGCAGTACTTC CSASPSGGSSYEQYF
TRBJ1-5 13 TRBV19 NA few TGTGCCAGTAGTATTCAGGTCCATCAGCCCCAGCATTTT CASSIQVHQPQHF
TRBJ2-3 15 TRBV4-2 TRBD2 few TGTGCCAGCAGCCATCTAGCGGGGGGGCGTGATACGCAGTATTTT CASSHLAGGRDTQYF
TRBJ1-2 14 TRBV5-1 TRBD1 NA TGCGCCAGCAGCTTTGGACAGGGGAGGTCTGGCTACACCTTC CASSFGQGRSGYTF
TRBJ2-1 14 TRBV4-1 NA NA TGCGCCAGCAGCCAAGTACTAGCCACAGATGAGCAGTTCTTC CASSQVLATDEQFF